This T cell receptor beta chain stems from a study of blood T cell repertoires in COVID-19. Across the whole study: The cDNA or gDNA used as material had been derived from T cells, B-cell-depleted T cells, or PBMCs.

Here immunoSEQ multiplex PCR was the method, and the copy in TCRdb shows in-frame clones only, minus some. Here the sample spans a few hundred thousand clones, roughly 89% being singletons. The CDR3 is 14 residues long. Germline V gives CDR1 GTSNPN, CDR2 SVGIG (reference sequence). Trimming took 2 bases from V and 1 from J; bases not matched to a gene: 3. The V call is TRBV30, the J call TRBJ1-1, with TRBD1 matching 8 bases. The receptor's source is a man aged 18 to 30 with acute COVID-19. Input material: PBMCs or T cells enriched from blood (not recorded which). Written as DNA, the CDR3 is TGTGCCTGGAGTCTCGGGACAGGGAACACTGAAGCTTTCTTT. It codes for CAWSLGTGNTEAFF.